These T cell receptor beta chains were read from a single sample in a study of blood T cell repertoires in COVID-19. Clones were read by immunoSEQ multiplex PCR, and TCRdb kept only the in-frame ones, dropping some. The sample includes about 240,000 clones, approximately 85% seen only once; the top ten take around 0.8%. The sample was peripheral blood. The receptors derive from a woman aged 30 to 39 with acute or convalescent COVID-19. The CDR3 runs from the conserved cysteine through the conserved F or W. A D gene is named only where the DNA matches it firmly. A row's size may be missing; if present it is once, few, many or a size class.

cdr3_aa | cdr3_nt | j_call | v_call | clone_size | d_call
CAISSPQSNNEQFF | TGTGCCATCAGCTCGCCGCAGTCCAATAATGAGCAGTTCTTC | TRBJ2-1 | TRBV10-3 | - | -
CASSPDGTVPYEQYF | TGCGCCAGCAGCCCGGACGGGACAGTCCCCTACGAGCAGTACTTC | TRBJ2-7 | TRBV5-1 | - | TRBD1
CASSLVARGNEQFF | TGTGCCAGCAGCTTAGTAGCGCGTGGGAATGAGCAGTTCTTC | TRBJ2-1 | TRBV7-9 | - | -
CASSLSTGNTGELFF | TGTGCCAGCTCACTTTCGACAGGGAACACCGGGGAGCTGTTTTTT | TRBJ2-2 | TRBV18 | - | -
CASSRGLAGGGSYNEQFF | TGTGCCAGCAGCAGGGGACTAGCGGGAGGGGGGTCCTACAATGAGCAGTTCTTC | TRBJ2-1 | TRBV5-4 | - | TRBD2
CAWIRDYPTDTQYF | TGTGCCTGGATCCGGGACTATCCCACAGATACGCAGTATTTT | TRBJ2-3 | TRBV30 | - | TRBD2
CASSKPQGWSYEQYF | TGTGCCAGTAGTAAACCACAGGGGTGGTCCTACGAGCAGTACTTC | TRBJ2-7 | TRBV19 | once | TRBD1
CASSVEDRGYEQYF | TGTGCCAGCAGCGTAGAGGACAGGGGGTACGAGCAGTACTTC | TRBJ2-7 | TRBV9 | - | TRBD1
CASSETSGPSTDTQYF | TGTGCCAGCAGCGAAACTAGCGGTCCTAGCACAGATACGCAGTATTTT | TRBJ2-3 | TRBV21-1 | - | -
CASSLGGEANIQYF | TGTGCCAGCAGCTTAGGAGGGGAGGCAAACATTCAGTACTTC | TRBJ2-4 | TRBV11-2 | - | -
CASSLYGGGTEAFF | TGTGCCAGCAGCTTATACGGGGGTGGCACTGAAGCTTTCTTT | TRBJ1-1 | TRBV11-3 | - | -
CAWSAQGNTEAFF | TGTGCCTGGAGTGCCCAGGGTAACACTGAAGCTTTCTTT | TRBJ1-1 | TRBV30 | - | -
CASSPRLAGVSWGQETQYF | TGTGCCAGCAGCCCGCGACTAGCGGGAGTTAGCTGGGGCCAAGAGACCCAGTACTTC | TRBJ2-5 | TRBV7-8 | - | TRBD2
CASSLVGSTFF | TGTGCCAGCAGCTTAGTTGGCTCGACTTTCTTT | TRBJ1-1 | TRBV7-9 | - | -
CASSYGPWDRESYEQYF | TGTGCCAGCAGTTACGGGCCTTGGGACAGGGAATCCTACGAGCAGTACTTC | TRBJ2-7 | TRBV6-2/TRBV6-3 | - | TRBD1
CASSLAGNQPQHF | TGTGCCAGCAGCTTGGCCGGCAATCAGCCCCAGCATTTT | TRBJ1-5 | TRBV5-6 | - | -
CASSTTTSGSGETQYF | TGTGCCAGTAGTACGACGACTAGCGGGAGTGGAGAGACCCAGTACTTC | TRBJ2-5 | TRBV19 | - | TRBD2
CASSPGLAGTDTQYF | TGTGCCAGTAGTCCGGGACTAGCGGGCACAGATACGCAGTATTTT | TRBJ2-3 | TRBV19 | - | TRBD2
CASSQGGGTNTGELFF | TGCGCCAGCAGCCAAGGAGGCGGGACGAACACCGGGGAGCTGTTTTTT | TRBJ2-2 | TRBV4-1 | - | -
CASKGLAGNEQFF | TGTGCCAGCAAGGGACTAGCGGGTAATGAGCAGTTCTTC | TRBJ2-1 | TRBV12-3/TRBV12-4 | - | TRBD2
CSASFQGNYGYTF | TGCAGTGCTAGTTTTCAGGGAAACTATGGCTACACCTTC | TRBJ1-2 | TRBV20-1 | - | -
CASRSLTSGSYNEQFF | TGTGCCAGCAGGAGCCTGACTAGCGGCTCCTACAATGAGCAGTTCTTC | TRBJ2-1 | TRBV5-4 | - | TRBD2
CATSRDLFKSTDTQYF | TGTGCCACCAGCAGAGATCTTTTTAAAAGCACAGATACGCAGTATTTT | TRBJ2-3 | TRBV15 | - | -
CAIRGLQGNEQFF | TGTGCCATCAGGGGGCTACAGGGCAATGAGCAGTTCTTC | TRBJ2-1 | TRBV10-3 | - | -
CASSSQGLAEAFF | TGTGCCAGCAGCTCTCAGGGTTTGGCTGAAGCTTTCTTT | TRBJ1-1 | TRBV7-7 | - | -
CSVVRGTEAFF | TGCAGCGTCGTCAGGGGGACTGAAGCTTTCTTT | TRBJ1-1 | TRBV29-1 | once | TRBD1
CASSSTGRDRAPYEQYF | TGTGCCAGCAGTTCAACGGGCCGGGACAGGGCCCCCTACGAGCAGTACTTC | TRBJ2-7 | TRBV6-2/TRBV6-3 | - | TRBD1
CASSLGTSGAQETQYF | TGTGCCAGCAGCCTAGGGACTAGCGGGGCCCAAGAGACCCAGTACTTC | TRBJ2-5 | TRBV9 | - | TRBD2
CATSDPTRTLAGGRGQYF | TGTGCCACCAGTGATCCCACCCGGACTCTAGCGGGGGGCCGGGGGCAGTATTTT | TRBJ2-3 | TRBV24-1 | - | TRBD2
CASSQGRRTGFYEQYF | TGTGCCAGCAGCCAAGGGCGCCGGACAGGGTTTTACGAGCAGTACTTC | TRBJ2-7 | TRBV3-1/TRBV3-2 | - | TRBD1
CASSFLAADTQYF | TGTGCCAGTAGCTTTCTAGCAGCAGATACGCAGTATTTT | TRBJ2-3 | TRBV7-3 | - | -
CASSMGQRSNQPQHF | TGTGCCAGTAGTATGGGACAGAGGAGCAATCAGCCCCAGCATTTT | TRBJ1-5 | TRBV19 | - | TRBD1
CASSVGISPSYNEQFF | TGTGCCAGCAGCGTAGGAATTAGCCCTAGCTACAATGAGCAGTTCTTC | TRBJ2-1 | TRBV9 | - | -
CASTSGDRGGNTIYF | TGTGCCAGCACCTCCGGGGACAGGGGTGGAAACACCATATATTTT | TRBJ1-3 | TRBV6-5 | - | TRBD1
CASTRGGETQYF | TGTGCCAGCACCCGGGGAGGGGAGACCCAGTACTTC | TRBJ2-5 | TRBV5-6 | - | TRBD2
CASKPILGGSSTDTQYF | TGTGCCAGCAAGCCCATCCTCGGAGGGAGTAGCACAGATACGCAGTATTTT | TRBJ2-3 | TRBV19 | - | -
CASSPNDRVRTSGYYEQYF | TGTGCCAGCTCACCCAACGATCGGGTAAGGACTAGCGGTTACTACGAGCAGTACTTC | TRBJ2-7 | TRBV18 | - | TRBD2
CASSVDKSAANTGELFF | TGTGCCAGCAGTGTAGACAAGTCAGCGGCGAACACCGGGGAGCTGTTTTTT | TRBJ2-2 | TRBV6-1 | - | -
CASSRQGGGAYEQYF | TGTGCCAGCAGCCGCCAAGGGGGGGGTGCCTACGAGCAGTACTTC | TRBJ2-7 | TRBV3-1/TRBV3-2 | - | -
CASSVRTSGDEQFF | TGTGCCAGCAGCGTCAGGACTAGCGGGGATGAGCAGTTCTTC | TRBJ2-1 | TRBV9 | once | TRBD2
CATSRPNLAGVAPEQFF | TGTGCCACCAGCAGACCAAACTTAGCGGGAGTCGCCCCTGAGCAGTTCTTC | TRBJ2-1 | TRBV15 | - | TRBD2
CASSPSAGFNQPQHF | TGCGCCAGCAGCCCGTCGGCAGGGTTCAATCAGCCCCAGCATTTT | TRBJ1-5 | TRBV4-1 | - | -
CASSLMGTSGKQFF | TGTGCCAGCAGCCTGATGGGGACTAGCGGGAAGCAGTTCTTC | TRBJ2-1 | TRBV7-2 | - | TRBD2
CASSLLSGSGYEQYF | TGTGCCAGCAGCTTACTGAGCGGGAGCGGGTACGAGCAGTACTTC | TRBJ2-7 | TRBV7-9 | few | TRBD2
CASSSRVGGFVGTQYF | TGTGCCAGCAGCTCCAGAGTCGGGGGGTTCGTAGGGACGCAGTATTTT | TRBJ2-3 | TRBV7-3 | - | TRBD2
CASSQDLTGATTNEKLFF | TGCGCCAGCAGCCAAGATTTGACAGGCGCCACAACTAATGAAAAACTGTTTTTT | TRBJ1-4 | TRBV4-3 | - | -
CASSTSGSSYNEQFF | TGTGCCAGTAGCACGAGCGGGAGCTCCTACAATGAGCAGTTCTTC | TRBJ2-1 | TRBV19 | - | TRBD2
CASSLPGQGDEQFF | TGTGCCAGCAGCTTACCGGGACAGGGAGATGAGCAGTTCTTC | TRBJ2-1 | TRBV3-1/TRBV3-2 | - | TRBD1
CAWSPGAPDTQYF | TGTGCCTGGAGTCCGGGTGCACCAGATACGCAGTATTTT | TRBJ2-3 | TRBV30 | - | -
CSVAGSSGNTIYF | TGCAGCGTGGCGGGGTCCTCTGGAAACACCATATATTTT | TRBJ1-3 | TRBV29-1 | - | -
CASSLGLQVSYEQYF | TGTGCCAGCAGCTTAGGCCTACAGGTCTCCTACGAGCAGTACTTC | TRBJ2-7 | TRBV13 | - | -